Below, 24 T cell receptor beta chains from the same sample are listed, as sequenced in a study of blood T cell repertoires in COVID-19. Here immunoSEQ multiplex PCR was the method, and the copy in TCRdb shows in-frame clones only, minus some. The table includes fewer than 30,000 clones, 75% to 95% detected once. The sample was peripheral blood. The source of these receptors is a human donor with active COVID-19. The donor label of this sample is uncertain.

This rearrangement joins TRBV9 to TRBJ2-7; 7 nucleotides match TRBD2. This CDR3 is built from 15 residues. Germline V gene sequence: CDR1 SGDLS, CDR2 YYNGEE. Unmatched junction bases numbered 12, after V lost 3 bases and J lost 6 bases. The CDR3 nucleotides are TGTGCCAGCAGCGGGGGAGGGTACCGCATATCCGAGCAGTACTTC. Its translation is CASSGGGYRISEQYF.

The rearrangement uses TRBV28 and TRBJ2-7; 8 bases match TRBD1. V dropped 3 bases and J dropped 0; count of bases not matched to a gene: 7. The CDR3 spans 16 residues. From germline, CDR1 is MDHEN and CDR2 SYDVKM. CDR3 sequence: CASSFQWGTGSYEQYF. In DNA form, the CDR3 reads TGTGCCAGCAGTTTTCAATGGGGGACAGGCTCCTACGAGCAGTACTTC.

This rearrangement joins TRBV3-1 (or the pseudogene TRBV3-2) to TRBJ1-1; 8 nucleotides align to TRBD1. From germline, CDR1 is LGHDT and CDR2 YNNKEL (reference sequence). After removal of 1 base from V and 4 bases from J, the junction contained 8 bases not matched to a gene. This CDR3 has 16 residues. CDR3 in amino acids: CASSQVRQGAGTEAFF. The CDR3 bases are TGTGCCAGCAGCCAAGTCCGTCAGGGGGCTGGCACTGAAGCTTTCTTT.

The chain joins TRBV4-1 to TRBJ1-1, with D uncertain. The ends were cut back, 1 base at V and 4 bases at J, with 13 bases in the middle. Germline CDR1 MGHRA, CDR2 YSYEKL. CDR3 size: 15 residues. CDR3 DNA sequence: TGCGCCAGCAGCCAAGGGCTGGCAGGCTCCACTGAAGCTTTCTTT. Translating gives CASSQGLAGSTEAFF.

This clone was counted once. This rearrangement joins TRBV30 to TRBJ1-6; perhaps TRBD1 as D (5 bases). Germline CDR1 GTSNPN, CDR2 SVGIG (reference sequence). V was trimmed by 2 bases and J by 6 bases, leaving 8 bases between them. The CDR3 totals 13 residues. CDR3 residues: CAWSSDSNSPLHF. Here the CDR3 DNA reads TGTGCCTGGAGTTCCGACAGTAATTCACCCCTCCACTTT.

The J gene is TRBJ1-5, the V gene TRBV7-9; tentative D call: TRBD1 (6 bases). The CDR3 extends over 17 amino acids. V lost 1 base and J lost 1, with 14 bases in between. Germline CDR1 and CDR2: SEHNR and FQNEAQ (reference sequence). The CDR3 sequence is CASSLGQGWISNQPQHF. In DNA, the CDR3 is TGTGCCAGCAGCTTAGGGCAGGGGTGGATAAGCAATCAGCCCCAGCATTTT. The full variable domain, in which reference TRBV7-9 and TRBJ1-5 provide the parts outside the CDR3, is DTGVSQNPRHKITKRGQNVTFRCDPISEHNRLYWYRQTLGQGPEFLTYFQNEAQLEKSRLLSDRFSAERPKGSFSTLEIQRTEQGDSAMYLCASSLGQGWISNQPQHFGDGTRLSIL.

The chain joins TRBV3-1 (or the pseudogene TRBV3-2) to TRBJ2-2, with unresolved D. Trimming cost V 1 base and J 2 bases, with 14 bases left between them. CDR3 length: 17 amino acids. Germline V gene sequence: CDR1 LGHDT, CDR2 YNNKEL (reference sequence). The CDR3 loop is CASSQGTPPFNTGELFF. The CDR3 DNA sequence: TGTGCCAGCAGCCAAGGTACTCCACCCTTCAACACCGGGGAGCTGTTTTTT.

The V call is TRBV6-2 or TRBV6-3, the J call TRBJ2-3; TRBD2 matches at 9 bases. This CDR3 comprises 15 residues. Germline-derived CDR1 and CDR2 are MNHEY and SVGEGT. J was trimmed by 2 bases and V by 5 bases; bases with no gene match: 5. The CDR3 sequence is CASSRGGLATDTQYF. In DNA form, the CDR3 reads TGTGCCAGCAGTCGGGGGGGACTAGCCACAGATACGCAGTATTTT.

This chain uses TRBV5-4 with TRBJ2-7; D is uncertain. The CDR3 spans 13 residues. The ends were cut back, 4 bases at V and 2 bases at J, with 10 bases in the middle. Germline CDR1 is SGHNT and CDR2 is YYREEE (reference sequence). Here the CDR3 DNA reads TGTGCCAGCAGCCTGACACCAACCTACGAGCAGTACTTC. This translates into CASSLTPTYEQYF.

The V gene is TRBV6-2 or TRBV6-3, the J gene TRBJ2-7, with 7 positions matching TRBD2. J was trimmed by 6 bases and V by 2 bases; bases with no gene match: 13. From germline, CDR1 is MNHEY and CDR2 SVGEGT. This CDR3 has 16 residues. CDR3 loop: CASSYGRGGLYREQYF. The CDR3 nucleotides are TGTGCCAGCAGTTACGGAAGGGGAGGGTTATATCGCGAGCAGTACTTC.

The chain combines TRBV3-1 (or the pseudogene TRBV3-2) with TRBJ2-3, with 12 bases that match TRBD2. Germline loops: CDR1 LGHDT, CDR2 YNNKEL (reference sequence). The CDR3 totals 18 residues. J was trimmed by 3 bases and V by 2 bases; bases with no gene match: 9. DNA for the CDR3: TGTGCCAGCAGCCAACGACCTAGCGGGAGGGCCAGAACAGATACGCAGTATTTT. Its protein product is CASSQRPSGRARTDTQYF.

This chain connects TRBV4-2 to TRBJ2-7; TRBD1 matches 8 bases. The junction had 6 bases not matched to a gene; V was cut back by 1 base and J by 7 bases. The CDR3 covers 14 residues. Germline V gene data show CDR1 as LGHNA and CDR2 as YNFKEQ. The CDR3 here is CASSQGTGFREQYF. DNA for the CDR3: TGTGCCAGCAGCCAAGGGACAGGGTTCCGGGAGCAGTACTTC.

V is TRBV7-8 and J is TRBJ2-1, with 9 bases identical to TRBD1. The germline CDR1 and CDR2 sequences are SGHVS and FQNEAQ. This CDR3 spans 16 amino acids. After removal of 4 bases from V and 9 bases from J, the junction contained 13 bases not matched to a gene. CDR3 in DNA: TGTGCCAGCAGCTCCACCGGGACAGGGAACTCAGGTGAGCAGTTCTTC. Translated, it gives CASSSTGTGNSGEQFF. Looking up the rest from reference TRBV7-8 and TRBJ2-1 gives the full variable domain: GAGVSQSPRYKVAKRGQDVALRCDPISGHVSLFWYQQALGQGPEFLTYFQNEAQLDKSGLPSDRFFAERPEGSVSTLKIQRTQQEDSAVYLCASSSTGTGNSGEQFFGPGTRLTVL.

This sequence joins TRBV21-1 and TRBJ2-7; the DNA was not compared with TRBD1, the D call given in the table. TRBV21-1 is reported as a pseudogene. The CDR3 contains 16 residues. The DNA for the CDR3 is TGTGCCAGCAGCAAAGACCGGGACAGGGTCTCCTACGAGCAGTACTTC. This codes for CASSKDRDRVSYEQYF.

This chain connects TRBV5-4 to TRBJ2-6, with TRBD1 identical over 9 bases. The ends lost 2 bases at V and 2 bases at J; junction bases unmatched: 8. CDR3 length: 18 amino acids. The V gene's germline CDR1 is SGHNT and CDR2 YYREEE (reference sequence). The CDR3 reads CASSLGGTGLPGANVLTF. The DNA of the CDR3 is TGTGCCAGCAGCTTAGGAGGGACAGGGCTACCTGGGGCCAACGTCCTGACTTTC.

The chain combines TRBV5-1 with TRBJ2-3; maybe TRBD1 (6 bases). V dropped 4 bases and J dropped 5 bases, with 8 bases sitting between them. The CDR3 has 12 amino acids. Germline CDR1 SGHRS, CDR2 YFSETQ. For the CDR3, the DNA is TGCGCCAGCAGCCCAGGGGTAGATACGCAGTATTTT. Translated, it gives CASSPGVDTQYF.

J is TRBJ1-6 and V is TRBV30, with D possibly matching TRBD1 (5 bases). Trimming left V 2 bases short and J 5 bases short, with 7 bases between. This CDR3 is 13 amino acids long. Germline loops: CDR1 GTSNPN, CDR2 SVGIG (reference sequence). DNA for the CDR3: TGTGCCTGGAGTACACAGGATAATTCACCCCTCCACTTT. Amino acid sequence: CAWSTQDNSPLHF.

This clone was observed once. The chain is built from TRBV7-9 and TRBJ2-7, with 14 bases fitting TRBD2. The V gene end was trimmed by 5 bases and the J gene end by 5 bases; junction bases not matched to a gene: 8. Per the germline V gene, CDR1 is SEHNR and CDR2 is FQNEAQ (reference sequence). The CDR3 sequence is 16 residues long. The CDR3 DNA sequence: TGTGCCAGCAGCCAGGGACTAGCGGGAGTCACCCACGAGCAGTACTTC. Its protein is CASSQGLAGVTHEQYF.

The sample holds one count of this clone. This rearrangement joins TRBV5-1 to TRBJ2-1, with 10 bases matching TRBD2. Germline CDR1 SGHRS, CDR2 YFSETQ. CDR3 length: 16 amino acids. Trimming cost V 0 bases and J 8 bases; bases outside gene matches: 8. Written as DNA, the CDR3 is TGCGCCAGCAGCTTGGCCGGGGTAGCGGGAGGTGATGAGCAGTTCTTC. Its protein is CASSLAGVAGGDEQFF.

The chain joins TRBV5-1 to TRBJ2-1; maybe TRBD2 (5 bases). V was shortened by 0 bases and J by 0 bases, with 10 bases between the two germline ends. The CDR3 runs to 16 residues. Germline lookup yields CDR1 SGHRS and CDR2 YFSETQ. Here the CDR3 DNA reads TGCGCCAGCAGCTTGGGAGCTAGCAGCTCCTACAATGAGCAGTTCTTC. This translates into CASSLGASSSYNEQFF. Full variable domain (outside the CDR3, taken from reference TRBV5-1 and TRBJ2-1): KAGVTQTPRYLIKTRGQQVTLSCSPISGHRSVSWYQQTPGQGLQFLFEYFSETQRNKGNFPGRFSGRQFSNSRSEMNVSTLELGDSALYLCASSLGASSSYNEQFFGPGTRLTVL.

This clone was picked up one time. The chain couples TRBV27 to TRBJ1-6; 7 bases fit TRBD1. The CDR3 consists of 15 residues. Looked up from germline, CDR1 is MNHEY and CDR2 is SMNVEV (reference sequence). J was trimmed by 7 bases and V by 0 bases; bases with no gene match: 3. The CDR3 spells CASSLSGTANSPLHF. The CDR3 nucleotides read TGTGCCAGCAGTTTATCGGGGACAGCAAATTCACCCCTCCACTTT.

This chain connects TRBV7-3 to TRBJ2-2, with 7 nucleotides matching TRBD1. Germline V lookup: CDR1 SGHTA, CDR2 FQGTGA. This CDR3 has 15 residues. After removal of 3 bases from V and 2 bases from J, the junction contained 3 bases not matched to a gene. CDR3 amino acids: CASSLDRINTGELFF. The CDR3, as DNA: TGTGCCAGCAGCTTGGACAGGATAAACACCGGGGAGCTGTTTTTT.

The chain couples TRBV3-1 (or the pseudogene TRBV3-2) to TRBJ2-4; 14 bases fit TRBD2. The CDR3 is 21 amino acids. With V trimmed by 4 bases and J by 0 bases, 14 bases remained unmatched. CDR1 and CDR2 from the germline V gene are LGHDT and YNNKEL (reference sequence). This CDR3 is CASSPGTSGSRGELAKNIQYF. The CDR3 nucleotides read TGTGCCAGCAGCCCCGGGACTAGCGGGAGCCGGGGGGAGCTAGCCAAAAACATTCAGTACTTC.

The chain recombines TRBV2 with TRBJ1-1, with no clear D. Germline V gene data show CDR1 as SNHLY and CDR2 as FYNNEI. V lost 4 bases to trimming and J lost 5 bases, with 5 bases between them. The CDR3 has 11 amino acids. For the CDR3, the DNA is TGTGCCAGCAGTGCGGGTACTGAAGCTTTCTTT. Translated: CASSAGTEAFF.